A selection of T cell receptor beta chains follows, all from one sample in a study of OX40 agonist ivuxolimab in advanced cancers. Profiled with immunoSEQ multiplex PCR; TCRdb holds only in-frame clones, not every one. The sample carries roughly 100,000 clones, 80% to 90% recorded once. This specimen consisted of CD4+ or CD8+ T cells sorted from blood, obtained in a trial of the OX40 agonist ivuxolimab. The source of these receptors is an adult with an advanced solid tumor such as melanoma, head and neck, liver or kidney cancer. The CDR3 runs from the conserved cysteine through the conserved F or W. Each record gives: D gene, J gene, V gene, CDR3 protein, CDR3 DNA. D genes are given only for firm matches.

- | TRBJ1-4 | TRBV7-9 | CASSLGSSATNEKLFF | TGTGCCAGCAGCTTAGGGTCGTCTGCAACTAATGAAAAACTGTTTTTT
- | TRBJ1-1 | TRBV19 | CASSNSQGNTEAFF | TGTGCCAGTAGTAACTCCCAGGGGAACACTGAAGCTTTCTTT
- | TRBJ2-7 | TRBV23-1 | CASSLKVLSYEQYF | TGCGCCAGCAGTTTAAAGGTTCTATCCTACGAGCAGTACTTC
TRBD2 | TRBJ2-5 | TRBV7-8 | CASSSERGGQETQYF | TGTGCCAGCAGCTCAGAGCGGGGGGGCCAAGAGACCCAGTACTTC
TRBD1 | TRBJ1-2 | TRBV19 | CASKMDRTDYGYTF | TGTGCCAGTAAAATGGACAGGACTGACTATGGCTACACCTTC
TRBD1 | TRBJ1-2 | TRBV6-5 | CASLDRTGINGYTF | TGTGCCAGCCTTGACAGGACAGGGATAAATGGCTACACCTTC
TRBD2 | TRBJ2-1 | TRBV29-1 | CSVLVLAGGEQFF | TGCAGCGTTCTGGTACTAGCGGGCGGTGAGCAGTTCTTC
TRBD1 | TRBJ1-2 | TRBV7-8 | CASSLGGQAYGYTF | TGTGCCAGCAGCCTAGGGGGCCAGGCCTATGGCTACACCTTC
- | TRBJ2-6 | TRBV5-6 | CASSLVGPQNVLTF | TGTGCCAGCAGCTTGGTGGGACCCCAAAACGTCCTGACTTTC
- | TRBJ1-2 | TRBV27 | CASSATPLGYGYTF | TGTGCCAGCAGTGCTACGCCCCTTGGCTATGGCTACACCTTC
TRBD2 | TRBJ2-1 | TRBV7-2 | CASSFRLAEEFF | TGTGCCAGCAGCTTCCGACTAGCGGAGGAGTTCTTC
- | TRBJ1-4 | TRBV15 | CATSRDQGRAEKLFF | TGTGCCACCAGCAGAGATCAGGGCAGGGCAGAAAAACTGTTTTTT
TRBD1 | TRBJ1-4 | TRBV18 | CASSPGQGVKEKLFF | TGTGCCAGCTCACCCGGACAGGGGGTTAAAGAAAAACTGTTTTTT
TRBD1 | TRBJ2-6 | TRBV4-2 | CASSQTGTEVSGANVLTF | TGTGCCAGCAGCCAGACCGGGACAGAAGTCTCTGGGGCCAACGTCCTGACTTTC
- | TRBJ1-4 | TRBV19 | CASTPTGSEKLFF | TGTGCCAGTACCCCCACGGGTAGTGAAAAACTGTTTTTT
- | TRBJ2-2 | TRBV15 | CATSMEPLALVGRRGELFF | TGTGCCACCAGCATGGAACCCCTAGCGTTAGTCGGAAGGAGGGGGGAGCTGTTTTTT
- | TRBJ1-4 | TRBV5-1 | CASSEGSMREKLFF | TGCGCCAGCAGTGAGGGGTCGATGAGAGAAAAACTGTTTTTT
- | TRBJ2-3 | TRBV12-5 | CASGLGPGPNLRF | TGTGCTAGTGGTTTAGGTCCGGGACCAAACCTCCGTTTT
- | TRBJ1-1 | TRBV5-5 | CASSSKGFGGPNTEAFF | TGTGCCAGCAGCTCTAAGGGTTTTGGGGGTCCCAACACTGAAGCTTTCTTT
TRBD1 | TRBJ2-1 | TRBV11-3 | CASSSTGGTYNEQFF | TGTGCCAGCAGCTCTACAGGGGGCACCTACAATGAGCAGTTCTTC
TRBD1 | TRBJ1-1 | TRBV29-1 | CSVVIGTGGTEAFF | TGCAGCGTCGTAATCGGGACAGGGGGCACTGAAGCTTTCTTT